This TCR beta chain was sequenced during a study of blood T cell repertoires in COVID-19. Study background: Specimens from acute and convalescent COVID-19 originated in the United States, Italy and Spain. Sample material is recorded as cDNA or gDNA derived from T cells, B-cell-depleted T cells, or PBMCs.

J was trimmed by 8 bases and V by 5 bases; bases with no gene match: 7. The germline CDR1 and CDR2 sequences are MDHEN and SYDVKM. The CDR3 runs to 14 residues. In the source study's methods: Amplified reference gene primers provided the basis for estimating nucleated cell counts. Profiled with immunoSEQ multiplex PCR; TCRdb holds only in-frame clones, not every one. V, J and clone size derive from that table, while D and trimming were established from the DNA sequence. The repertoire consists of 150,000 to 200,000 clones, with 80% to 90% occurring once and the leading ten covering around 2.3%. This chain connects TRBV28 to TRBJ2-1, with 9 bases matching TRBD2. This clonotype was obtained from a man in his forties with active or convalescent COVID-19. Sequencing was carried out using peripheral blood. In nucleotides, the CDR3 is TGTGCCAGCAGTCCACCTCTAGCGGGGCATGAGCAGTTCTTC. Encoded protein: CASSPPLAGHEQFF.